Following are 6 T cell receptor beta chains from one sample sequenced in a study of radiotherapy plus CTLA-4 blockade in lung cancer. The protocol was immunoSEQ multiplex PCR, while the TCRdb copy is restricted to in-frame clones and leaves out a portion. This sample yields around 80,000 clones, of which 74% are seen a single time; approximately 10% belongs to the top ten. The material was peripheral blood, obtained from a patient treated with radiotherapy plus ipilimumab. The origin of the receptors is a human donor with non-small cell lung cancer whose response to radiotherapy plus ipilimumab could not be evaluated.

In this sample, this clone turned up once. The chain carries TRBV4-2 and TRBJ1-1, with 8 bases fitting TRBD1. Per the germline V gene, CDR1 is LGHNA and CDR2 is YNFKEQ. The CDR3 extends over 16 amino acids. With V trimmed by 0 bases and J by 2 bases, 5 bases remained unmatched. The CDR3 reads CASSQEGTGGNTEAFF. For the CDR3, the DNA is TGTGCCAGCAGCCAAGAGGGGACAGGTGGAAACACTGAAGCTTTCTTT.

This rearrangement joins TRBV28 to TRBJ1-5, with D possibly being TRBD1 (6 bases). Trimming took 3 bases from V and 6 from J, leaving 15 bases between them. Germline V CDR1 and CDR2: MDHEN, SYDVKM. This CDR3 has 15 amino acids. CDR3 nucleotides: TGTGCCAGCAGTTTGACGCAAAACAGGGTTCAGCCCCAGCATTTT. This codes for CASSLTQNRVQPQHF.

This sequence joins TRBV6-4 and TRBJ2-1, with 7 bases identical to TRBD2. This CDR3 contains 15 residues. Per the germline V gene, CDR1 is MRHNA and CDR2 is SNTAGT. Trimming took 4 bases from V and 7 from J; bases not matched to a gene: 10. For the CDR3, the DNA is TGTGCCAGCAGTGGTGGGCTAGCGGAACTGAATGAGCAGTTCTTC. Amino acid sequence: CASSGGLAELNEQFF.

This clone is categorized as medium-sized. J is TRBJ1-1 and V is TRBV7-2; a weak D match, TRBD1 (6 bases). V was trimmed by 0 bases and J by 4 bases, leaving 12 bases between them. CDR1 and CDR2 from the germline V gene are SGHTA and FQGNSA. This CDR3 has 15 amino acids. CDR3 protein: CASSLAGAGSTEAFF. The CDR3, as DNA: TGTGCCAGCAGCTTAGCGGGGGCAGGGAGCACTGAAGCTTTCTTT.

The chain combines TRBV19 with TRBJ1-6; TRBD1 matches 8 bases. V trimming: 3 bases; J trimming: 7 bases; junction bases outside the gene matches: 8. Germline CDR1 is LNHDA and CDR2 is SQIVND (reference sequence). The length of the CDR3 is 16 residues. The CDR3: CASSISRGLENSPLHF. CDR3 DNA: TGTGCCAGTAGTATTTCCAGGGGGCTCGAAAATTCACCCCTCCACTTT.

This clone was counted ten times or more. This chain uses TRBV11-2 with TRBJ1-1; TRBD1 might be the D (6 bases). This CDR3 is built from 15 residues. Trimming left V 5 bases short and J 5 bases short, with 18 bases between. CDR1 and CDR2 from the germline V gene are SGHAT and FQNNGV. The CDR3 nucleotides are TGTGCCAGCAGCGACGCGGGGGGGCTTAGTACTGAAGCTTTCTTT. Its protein is CASSDAGGLSTEAFF.